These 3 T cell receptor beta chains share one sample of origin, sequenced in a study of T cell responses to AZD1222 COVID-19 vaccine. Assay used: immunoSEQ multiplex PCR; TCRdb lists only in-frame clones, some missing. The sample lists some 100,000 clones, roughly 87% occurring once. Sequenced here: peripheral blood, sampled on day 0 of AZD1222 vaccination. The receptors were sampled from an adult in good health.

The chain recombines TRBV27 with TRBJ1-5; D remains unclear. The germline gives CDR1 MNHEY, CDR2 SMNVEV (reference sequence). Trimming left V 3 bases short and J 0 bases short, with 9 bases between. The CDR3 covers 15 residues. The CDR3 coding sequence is TGTGCCAGCAGTTTCGTCGGAGGTAGCAATCAGCCCCAGCATTTT. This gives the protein CASSFVGGSNQPQHF.

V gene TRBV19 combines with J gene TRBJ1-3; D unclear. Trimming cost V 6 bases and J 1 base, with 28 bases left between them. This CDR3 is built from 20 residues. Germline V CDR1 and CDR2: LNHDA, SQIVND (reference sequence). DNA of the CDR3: TGTGCCAGTAGCAATCATATACCCCTATGGAGATGGGAGTCTGGAAACACCATATATTTT. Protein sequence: CASSNHIPLWRWESGNTIYF.

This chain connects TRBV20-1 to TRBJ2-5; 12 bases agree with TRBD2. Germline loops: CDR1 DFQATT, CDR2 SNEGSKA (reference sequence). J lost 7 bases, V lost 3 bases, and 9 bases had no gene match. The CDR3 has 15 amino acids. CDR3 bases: TGCAGTGCTAGTTCCCCCACTAGCGGGAGGTTGACCCAGTACTTC. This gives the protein CSASSPTSGRLTQYF.